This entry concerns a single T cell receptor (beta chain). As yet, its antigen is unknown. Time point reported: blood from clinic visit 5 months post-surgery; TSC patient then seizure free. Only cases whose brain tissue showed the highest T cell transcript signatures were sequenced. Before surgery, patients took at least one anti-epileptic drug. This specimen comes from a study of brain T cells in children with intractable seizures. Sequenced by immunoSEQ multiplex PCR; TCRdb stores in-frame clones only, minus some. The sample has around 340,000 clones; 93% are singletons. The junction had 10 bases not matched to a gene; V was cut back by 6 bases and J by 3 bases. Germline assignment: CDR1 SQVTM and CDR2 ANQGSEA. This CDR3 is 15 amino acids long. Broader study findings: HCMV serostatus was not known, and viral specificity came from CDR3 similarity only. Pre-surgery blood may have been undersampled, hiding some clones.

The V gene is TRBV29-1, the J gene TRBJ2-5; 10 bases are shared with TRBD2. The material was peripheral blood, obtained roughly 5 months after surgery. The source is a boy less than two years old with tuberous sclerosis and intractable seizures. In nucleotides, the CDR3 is TGCAGCGTAGGATCAGCGGGAGGGGGGGAAGAGACCCAGTACTTC. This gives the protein CSVGSAGGGEETQYF.